The 24 T cell receptor beta chains below were found in one sample sequenced in a study of T cell responses to AZD1222 COVID-19 vaccine. The assay was immunoSEQ multiplex PCR, and TCRdb's table has in-frame clones only and misses some. The sample contains approximately 120,000 clones, about 87% of which appear only once. The sample in question was peripheral blood, obtained on day 0 of AZD1222 vaccination. These receptors were collected from an adult in good health.

V and J are TRBV14 and TRBJ2-4, with D possibly matching TRBD2 (5 bases). This CDR3 contains 15 residues. Germline CDR1 SGHDN, CDR2 FVKESK. Trimming took 0 bases from V and 1 from J, leaving 7 bases between them. CDR3 bases: TGTGCCAGCAGCCAAGATACGGGGGCCAAAAACATTCAGTACTTC. It yields the protein CASSQDTGAKNIQYF.

The chain recombines TRBV6-5 with TRBJ2-1; 10 bases are shared with TRBD1. V was clipped by 9 bases and J by 2 bases; unmatched bases: 1. This CDR3 is built from 13 residues. Germline CDR1 reads MNHEY; CDR2 reads SVGAGI. In DNA, the CDR3 is TGTGCCAGTGGGACAGGGGCCTACAATGAGCAGTTCTTC. It codes for CASGTGAYNEQFF.

The genes are TRBV30 and TRBJ1-6; 8 positions match TRBD1. Per the germline V gene, CDR1 is GTSNPN and CDR2 is SVGIG (reference sequence). The CDR3 consists of 15 residues. The junction had 8 bases not matched to a gene; V was cut back by 2 bases and J by 8 bases. CDR3 nucleotide sequence: TGTGCCTGGAGTCCAAAGACAGGGGTTCATTCACCCCTCCACTTT. It translates to CAWSPKTGVHSPLHF.

The chain has TRBV5-6 and TRBJ1-1; possibly TRBD1 for D (6 bases). Trimming took off 3 bases at V and 0 bases at J, with 15 bases between the two ends. Germline CDR1 and CDR2: SGHDT and YYEEEE. The CDR3 runs to 16 residues. DNA of the CDR3: TGTGCCAGCAGCTGGGGGGCAGGAGCCATGAACACTGAAGCTTTCTTT. Its protein is CASSWGAGAMNTEAFF.

V usage is TRBV5-1 and J usage is TRBJ2-1; D remains ambiguous. The germline V gene has CDR1 SGHRS and CDR2 YFSETQ. Trimming took off 4 bases at V and 0 bases at J, with 17 bases between the two ends. CDR3 length equals 17 residues. The CDR3 nucleotides read TGCGCCAGCAGCGTGGCCCTAGGCGGAAGCTCCTACAATGAGCAGTTCTTC. It translates to CASSVALGGSSYNEQFF.

The chain links TRBV10-2 to TRBJ1-4; 7 nucleotides align to TRBD1. The trim removed 6 bases at V and 4 bases at J, leaving 2 bases unmatched. Germline CDR1 and CDR2: WSHSY and SAAADI. CDR3 size: 13 residues. The CDR3 region is CASRNRGNEKLFF. DNA for the CDR3: TGCGCCAGCAGGAACAGGGGTAATGAAAAACTGTTTTTT.

The rearrangement uses TRBV7-8 and TRBJ1-4; D not resolved. V was pared by 5 bases and J by 6 bases, with 7 bases between. The germline V gene has CDR1 SGHVS and CDR2 FQNEAQ. This CDR3 comprises 12 residues. The CDR3 nucleotides read TGTGCCAGCAGCCGCTCGGATGAAAAACTGTTTTTT. Translating gives CASSRSDEKLFF.

V usage is TRBV2 and J usage is TRBJ2-7; D may be TRBD1 or TRBD2 (6 bases each). Germline CDR1 and CDR2: SNHLY and FYNNEI. CDR3 length equals 15 residues. The V gene lost 1 base and the J gene lost 4 bases, with 14 bases spanning the gap. The CDR3 loop is CASSEEAGQVYEQYF. The CDR3 bases are TGTGCCAGCAGTGAAGAGGCGGGACAAGTTTACGAGCAGTACTTC.

This clone has only a few counts. The chain joins TRBV6-4 to TRBJ2-1, with TRBD1 matching over 9 bases. The CDR3 spans 13 residues. The trim removed 3 bases at V and 10 bases at J, leaving 4 bases unmatched. Germline-derived CDR1 and CDR2 are MRHNA and SNTAGT. The CDR3 DNA is TGTGCCAGCAGTGAACAGGGGGCGAGCGAGCAGTTCTTC. This encodes CASSEQGASEQFF.

This chain uses TRBV5-4 with TRBJ2-5, with 10 bases aligning to TRBD1. Germline V gene sequence: CDR1 SGHNT, CDR2 YYREEE (reference sequence). With V trimmed by 4 bases and J by 6 bases, 9 bases remained unmatched. This CDR3 has 15 amino acids. The CDR3 coding sequence is TGTGCCAGCAGCGAGGGACAGGGGAATTTAAAGACCCAGTACTTC. This translates into CASSEGQGNLKTQYF.

V and J are TRBV6-5 and TRBJ2-5; maybe TRBD2 (6 bases). The V end was cut by 10 bases, the J end by 4 bases, with 13 bases between. The CDR3 is made up of 12 amino acids. Germline V gene sequence: CDR1 MNHEY, CDR2 SVGAGI. CDR3 DNA: TGTGCCACATCGGAGGGGCGAGAGACCCAGTACTTC. Translating it yields CATSEGRETQYF.

The rearrangement uses TRBV5-4 and TRBJ1-1; TRBD1 matches 8 bases. Germline V CDR1 and CDR2: SGHNT, YYREEE (reference sequence). V shed 4 bases, J shed 7 bases, and the junction held 3 bases outside the gene matches. The CDR3 length is 12 residues. This chain's CDR3 is CASSPGQGEAFF. The CDR3 DNA sequence: TGTGCCAGCAGCCCCGGACAGGGTGAAGCTTTCTTT.

The chain carries TRBV19 and TRBJ2-6; D assignment may be TRBD1 or TRBD2 (6 bases each). The ends were cut back, 4 bases at V and 1 base at J, with 14 bases in the middle. This CDR3 has 17 amino acids. Germline V gene sequence: CDR1 LNHDA, CDR2 SQIVND (reference sequence). The CDR3 region has the DNA TGTGCCAGTAGTAGGGGGGCAGGTAGATCTGGGGCCAACGTCCTGACTTTC. The encoded protein is CASSRGAGRSGANVLTF.

The table lists this clone with a count of one. The gene calls are TRBV2 and TRBJ2-2; D call uncertain. Germline V gives CDR1 SNHLY, CDR2 FYNNEI. The CDR3 runs to 12 residues. Trimming took off 6 bases at V and 4 bases at J, with 6 bases between the two ends. CDR3 nucleotide sequence: TGTGCCAGCAGGAAGGGCACCGGGGAGCTGTTTTTT. Amino acid sequence: CASRKGTGELFF.

Only one count was recorded for this clone. V and J are TRBV29-1 and TRBJ1-2, with TRBD1 as a possible D gene (5 bases). This CDR3 is 15 amino acids long. CDR1 is SQVTM, CDR2 ANQGSEA, per germline. Between the trimmed V and J ends, which lost 6 bases and 2 bases, there was a span of 19 bases. The CDR3 spells CSVPDGGQPNYGYTF. The CDR3 bases are TGCAGCGTCCCTGACGGCGGACAACCAAACTATGGCTACACCTTC.

This clone was counted a few times. The J gene is TRBJ1-6, the V gene TRBV7-2, with 8 bases identical to TRBD1. V shed 3 bases, J shed 7 bases, and the junction held 8 bases outside the gene matches. The germline V gene encodes CDR1 SGHTA and CDR2 FQGNSA. This CDR3 is built from 16 residues. CDR3 loop: CASSLNRGGRNSPLHF. In nucleotides, the CDR3 is TGTGCCAGCAGCTTGAACAGGGGGGGTCGAAATTCACCCCTCCACTTT.

This rearrangement joins TRBV15 to TRBJ2-7, with 7 bases that match TRBD1. The CDR3 sequence is 15 residues long. In germline, CDR1 is LNHNV, CDR2 YYDKDF (reference sequence). Trimming cost V 4 bases and J 3 bases; bases outside gene matches: 9. The CDR3 region is CATSKDRDAHYEQYF. As DNA, the CDR3 is TGTGCCACCAGCAAAGACAGGGACGCTCACTACGAGCAGTACTTC.

The chain couples TRBV19 to TRBJ1-2; the match to TRBD1 covers 9 bases. With 6 bases clipped from V and 0 bases from J, the junction kept 11 bases outside the gene matches. Germline lookup yields CDR1 LNHDA and CDR2 SQIVND (reference sequence). The CDR3 loop spans 17 amino acids. CDR3 region: CASRGVLGTGTNYGYTF. Written as DNA, the CDR3 is TGTGCCAGTAGGGGGGTCCTGGGGACAGGGACTAACTATGGCTACACCTTC.

The chain carries TRBV6-1 and TRBJ2-2; D is possibly TRBD2 (7 bases). The CDR3 consists of 15 residues. The V end lost 3 bases, the J end lost 6 bases, and 14 bases lay between the germline ends. The germline CDR1 and CDR2 sequences are MNHNS and SASEGT. The CDR3 DNA is TGTGCCAGCAGTGAGCCGGGGGGCCCCTCCGGGGAGCTGTTTTTT. Its translation: CASSEPGGPSGELFF.

The chain is built from TRBV5-1 and TRBJ1-3; D gene uncertain. The V gene lost 0 bases and the J gene lost 2 bases, with 12 bases spanning the gap. Germline assignment: CDR1 SGHRS and CDR2 YFSETQ. The length of the CDR3 is 16 residues. The CDR3, as DNA: TGCGCCAGCAGCTTGGGCGCTCAAGTCGCTGGAAACACCATATATTTT. Its protein product is CASSLGAQVAGNTIYF.

J is TRBJ2-5 and V is TRBV11-1, with D possibly called TRBD1 or TRBD2 (5 bases each). CDR3 length equals 13 residues. The V end was cut by 5 bases, the J end by 1 base, with 8 bases between. Germline CDR1 reads SGHAT; CDR2 reads FQDESV (reference sequence). The CDR3 protein is CASSPGPQETQYF. The DNA of the CDR3 is TGTGCCAGCAGCCCGGGGCCCCAAGAGACCCAGTACTTC.

The rearrangement joins TRBV5-1 to TRBJ1-2, with D uncertain. The CDR3 has 15 residues. Germline V gene sequence: CDR1 SGHRS, CDR2 YFSETQ. The V gene lost 2 bases and the J gene lost 0 bases, with 11 bases spanning the gap. In DNA form, the CDR3 reads TGCGCCAGCAGCTTCGGTCTAATGCCTAACTATGGCTACACCTTC. Its protein product is CASSFGLMPNYGYTF.

CDR3 bases: TGTGCCAGCAGCGTCTCAGGGGGGAACAATTCACCCCTCCACTTT. Its translation: CASSVSGGNNSPLHF. J is TRBJ1-6 and V is TRBV9; 7 bases agree with TRBD1. Germline values: CDR1 SGDLS, CDR2 YYNGEE. The CDR3 length is 15 residues. V was clipped by 2 bases and J by 7 bases; unmatched bases: 6.

The chain's CDR3 is CASRDREITGGYTF. DNA of the CDR3: TGTGCCAGTAGGGACAGGGAAATCACGGGGGGCTACACCTTC. The chain recombines TRBV19 with TRBJ1-2; 8 bases align to TRBD1. CDR1 and CDR2 (germline): LNHDA, SQIVND (reference sequence). After removal of 6 bases from V and 8 bases from J, the junction contained 11 bases not matched to a gene. The CDR3 extends over 14 amino acids.